Presented here are 10 T cell receptor beta chains from one specimen sequenced in a study of PD-1 blockade in classical Hodgkin lymphoma. Every patient had relapsed following autologous stem cell transplantation, and cohorts differed in brentuximab vedotin exposure. TCRdb's table, derived via immunoSEQ multiplex PCR, lists solely in-frame clones and lacks some. This sample has more than 15,000 clones, with more than 55% found just once. The sample was peripheral blood mononuclear cells (PBMCs), taken before the second cycle of nivolumab. These receptors were taken from a human donor with classical Hodgkin lymphoma.

The chain couples TRBV5-4 to TRBJ2-5; D remains ambiguous. The length of the CDR3 is 15 residues. From germline, CDR1 is SGHNT and CDR2 YYREEE (reference sequence). V dropped 1 base and J dropped 4 bases, with 14 bases sitting between them. The CDR3 DNA sequence: TGTGCCAGCAGCTTGAAAGGACCCCTGGCAGAGACCCAGTACTTC. Protein product: CASSLKGPLAETQYF.

The gene calls are TRBV5-8 and TRBJ1-1, with D hard to call. The CDR3 has 12 residues. The V end was cut by 1 base, the J end by 6 bases, with 7 bases between. Germline CDR1 is SGHTS and CDR2 is YDEGEE. The CDR3 sequence: CASSLRTAEAFF. Written as DNA, the CDR3 is TGTGCCAGCAGCTTGAGAACAGCTGAAGCTTTCTTT.

This clone has just a few counts. The chain employs TRBV2 and TRBJ1-1, with a tentative D call TRBD1 (6 bases). Looked up from germline, CDR1 is SNHLY and CDR2 is FYNNEI. The CDR3 spans 14 residues. V lost 5 bases and J lost 1, with 11 bases in between. DNA of the CDR3: TGTGCCAGCAGTCGGGGGCTTGGGAACACTGAAGCTTTCTTT. Translating it yields CASSRGLGNTEAFF.

This chain links TRBV2 with TRBJ1-2; tentatively, D is TRBD1 (5 bases). The CDR3 extends over 14 amino acids. Trimming removed 5 bases from V and 5 bases from J, with 15 bases in between. The V gene's germline CDR1 is SNHLY and CDR2 FYNNEI. The CDR3 loop is CASSFGRAEYGYTF. CDR3 sequence (DNA): TGTGCCAGCAGTTTTGGCAGGGCGGAATATGGCTACACCTTC. Full variable domain (outside the CDR3, taken from reference TRBV2 and TRBJ1-2): EPEVTQTPSHQVTQMGQEVILRCVPISNHLYFYWYRQILGQKVEFLVSFYNNEISEKSEIFDDQFSVERPDGSNFTLKIRSTKLEDSAMYFCASSFGRAEYGYTFGSGTRLTVV.

The chain links TRBV28 to TRBJ1-4; D not resolved. The germline V and J ends were trimmed by 7 bases and 8 bases, with 26 bases remaining between them. Germline CDR1 reads MDHEN; CDR2 reads SYDVKM. The CDR3 extends over 17 amino acids. The DNA of the CDR3 is TGTGCCAGCATCACTAGAGAAAAGGATGTCTCTGAGGAAAAACTGTTTTTT. Amino acid sequence: CASITREKDVSEEKLFF.

The chain carries TRBV28 and TRBJ2-7; possibly TRBD2 for D (6 bases). In germline, CDR1 is MDHEN, CDR2 SYDVKM. The ends were cut back, 6 bases at V and 6 bases at J, with 15 bases in the middle. The CDR3 spans 13 residues. CDR3 loop: CASRSVREREQYF. In nucleotides, the CDR3 is TGTGCCAGCAGGTCCGTACGGGAGCGCGAGCAGTACTTC.

The chain recombines TRBV7-3 with TRBJ2-5, with TRBD2 as a possible D gene (5 bases). Germline V CDR1 and CDR2: SGHTA, FQGTGA. V was clipped by 4 bases and J by 2 bases, with 14 bases between them. There are 15 residues in the CDR3. This CDR3 is CASSSPRGAQETQYF. The CDR3 bases are TGTGCCAGCAGCTCGCCCCGGGGAGCTCAAGAGACCCAGTACTTC. The full variable domain, rest sourced from reference TRBV7-3 and TRBJ2-5, is GAGVSQTPSNKVTEKGKYVELRCDPISGHTALYWYRQSLGQGPEFLIYFQGTGAADDSGLPNDRFFAVRPEGSVSTLKIQRTERGDSAVYLCASSSPRGAQETQYFGPGTRLLVL.

This chain connects TRBV15 to TRBJ2-7; weak D call: TRBD2 (6 bases). The CDR3 length is 14 residues. The ends were cut back, 3 bases at V and 9 bases at J, with 18 bases in the middle. CDR1 and CDR2 from the germline V gene are LNHNV and YYDKDF (reference sequence). CDR3 DNA sequence: TGTGCCACCAGCAGGGATCGCCTAGCAGCGGGGCAGTACTTC. It specifies CATSRDRLAAGQYF.

The chain employs TRBV4-1 and TRBJ2-5, with D perhaps TRBD1 (7 bases). V shed 4 bases and J shed 0 bases, with 15 bases lying between them. The CDR3 totals 16 residues. CDR1 is MGHRA and CDR2 is YSYEKL in the germline V gene. As DNA, the CDR3 is TGCGCCAGCAGCCCCGGCAGGGGGGAGTACCAAGAGACCCAGTACTTC. As protein: CASSPGRGEYQETQYF.

The rearrangement joins TRBV6-1 to TRBJ1-1; no clear D gene. The CDR3 covers 14 residues. The ends were cut back, 2 bases at V and 0 bases at J, with 7 bases in the middle. CDR1 and CDR2 from the germline V gene are MNHNS and SASEGT. Here the CDR3 reads CASSEIVMNTEAFF. DNA for the CDR3: TGTGCCAGCAGTGAAATAGTTATGAACACTGAAGCTTTCTTT.